These 23 T cell receptor beta chains were sequenced from one sample in a study of shared clonotypes between healthy human individuals. This table comes from immunoSEQ multiplex PCR, and its TCRdb copy is limited to in-frame clones, with some not included. Among 400,000 to 500,000 clones listed, roughly four fifths were seen once. Sequencing was carried out using PBMCs. The source of these receptors is a woman aged 40 to 49 in good health. Some clones in this sample may be carry-over from other donors' samples.

This sequence joins TRBV10-3 and TRBJ2-7; D is undetermined. The V gene lost 3 bases and the J gene lost 3 bases, with 15 bases spanning the gap. The CDR3 loop spans 15 amino acids. From germline, CDR1 is ENHRY and CDR2 SYGVKD. This chain's CDR3 is CAISDVRWPSYEQYF. Written as DNA, the CDR3 is TGTGCCATCAGTGATGTCCGGTGGCCAAGCTACGAGCAGTACTTC.

The genes are TRBV15 and TRBJ2-3, with D possibly TRBD1 on 6 matching bases. The CDR3 sequence is 17 residues long. V was shortened by 5 bases and J by 1 base, with 19 bases between the two germline ends. Germline lookup yields CDR1 LNHNV and CDR2 YYDKDF (reference sequence). CDR3 in amino acids: CATSPQGARGGTDTQYF. The DNA for the CDR3 is TGTGCCACCAGCCCACAGGGTGCTAGAGGGGGCACAGATACGCAGTATTTT.

The rearrangement uses TRBV6-1 and TRBJ1-4, with 7 bases identical to TRBD1. After removal of 4 bases from V and 4 bases from J, the junction contained 9 bases not matched to a gene. This CDR3 has 16 residues. Germline CDR1 is MNHNS and CDR2 is SASEGT. CDR3 amino acids: CASSVRDRDYNEKLFF. The CDR3 nucleotides are TGTGCCAGCAGTGTCCGGGACAGAGACTATAATGAAAAACTGTTTTTT.

The J gene is TRBJ2-7, the V gene TRBV19; no clear D. The CDR3 spans 12 residues. The V gene lost 5 bases and the J gene lost 5 bases, with 10 bases spanning the gap. Germline CDR1 LNHDA, CDR2 SQIVND (reference sequence). In DNA form, the CDR3 reads TGTGCCAGTAGTTCCGAGAGCAACGAGCAGTACTTC. Translation: CASSSESNEQYF.

The V call is TRBV25-1, the J call TRBJ2-7, with TRBD1 matching over 7 bases. The germline gives CDR1 MGHDK, CDR2 SYGVNS. This CDR3 region has 15 residues. V was clipped by 3 bases and J by 4 bases; unmatched bases: 9. In DNA, the CDR3 is TGTGCCAGCAGTGACATGACAGGGAAAGGATACGAGCAGTACTTC. It is translated as CASSDMTGKGYEQYF.

The CDR3 protein is CASSLGQRGEQFF. In DNA form, the CDR3 reads TGCGCCAGCAGCTTGGGCCAGCGCGGTGAGCAGTTCTTC. This chain joins TRBV5-1 and TRBJ2-1, with no clear D. Germline assignment: CDR1 SGHRS and CDR2 YFSETQ. This CDR3 is 13 amino acids long. V was clipped by 0 bases and J by 9 bases, with 10 bases between them.

This chain joins TRBV29-1 and TRBJ1-2, with 8 bases aligning to TRBD1. V lost 3 bases to trimming and J lost 4 bases; unmatched junction nucleotides: 16. This CDR3 comprises 17 residues. The germline V gene has CDR1 SQVTM and CDR2 ANQGSEA. The CDR3 is CSVERAIGQGFSYGYTF. The CDR3, as DNA: TGCAGCGTTGAGAGGGCCATTGGACAGGGATTTAGCTATGGCTACACCTTC.

This clone was seen more than once but under ten times. The gene calls are TRBV28 and TRBJ1-2; TRBD1 aligns across 9 bases. The J segment lost 5 bases and the V segment lost 4 bases, leaving 5 bases of the junction unmatched. The length of the CDR3 is 14 residues. CDR1 is MDHEN and CDR2 is SYDVKM in the germline V gene. CDR3 sequence: CASSSYRGRYGYTF. For the CDR3, the DNA is TGTGCCAGCAGTTCCTACAGGGGGCGTTATGGCTACACCTTC.

The chain is built from TRBV5-1 and TRBJ2-2; D is unclear. The ends were cut back, 0 bases at V and 4 bases at J, with 16 bases in the middle. The CDR3 extends over 17 amino acids. In germline, CDR1 is SGHRS, CDR2 YFSETQ. The chain's CDR3 is CASSLESQFTGTGELFF. For the CDR3, the DNA is TGCGCCAGCAGCTTGGAGTCACAGTTTACGGGCACCGGGGAGCTGTTTTTT. The full variable domain, in which reference TRBV5-1 and TRBJ2-2 provide the parts outside the CDR3, is KAGVTQTPRYLIKTRGQQVTLSCSPISGHRSVSWYQQTPGQGLQFLFEYFSETQRNKGNFPGRFSGRQFSNSRSEMNVSTLELGDSALYLCASSLESQFTGTGELFFGEGSRLTVL.

This clone has only one observation. V gene TRBV28 combines with J gene TRBJ2-7; D may be TRBD1 or TRBD2 (5 bases each). The CDR3 is made up of 14 amino acids. Germline loops: CDR1 MDHEN, CDR2 SYDVKM. V was trimmed by 6 bases and J by 5 bases, leaving 17 bases between them. The CDR3: CASSSTATNHEQYF. The CDR3 coding sequence is TGTGCCAGCAGCTCGACAGCGACTAACCACGAGCAGTACTTC.

This chain links TRBV5-1 with TRBJ1-4; D is unresolved. Trimming took 0 bases from V and 4 from J, leaving 16 bases between them. Germline V gene sequence: CDR1 SGHRS, CDR2 YFSETQ. The length of the CDR3 is 17 residues. The CDR3: CASSLGQAAARNEKLFF. The CDR3 DNA reads TGCGCCAGCAGCTTGGGTCAGGCCGCAGCCCGTAATGAAAAACTGTTTTTT.

The rearrangement uses TRBV28 and TRBJ2-4; D perhaps matches TRBD1 (5 bases). V lost 5 bases, J lost 0 bases, and 11 bases lay in between. Germline CDR1 and CDR2: MDHEN and SYDVKM. The CDR3 runs 15 residues. For the CDR3, the DNA is TGTGCCAGCAGTACGTTAGGGGAAGCCAAAAACATTCAGTACTTC. As protein: CASSTLGEAKNIQYF.

The CDR3 loop reads CASSFTGWSYEQYF. CDR3 nucleotide sequence: TGTGCCAGCAGTTTTACAGGGTGGTCCTACGAGCAGTACTTC. The chain is built from TRBV27 and TRBJ2-7; possible D gene TRBD1, 6 bases. Germline V gene sequence: CDR1 MNHEY, CDR2 SMNVEV (reference sequence). This CDR3 is built from 14 residues. Trimming removed 3 bases from V and 1 base from J, with 10 bases in between.

The chain links TRBV9 to TRBJ2-1; 8 nucleotides line up with TRBD2. CDR1 is SGDLS and CDR2 is YYNGEE in the germline V gene. CDR3 length equals 16 residues. The ends lost 0 bases at V and 4 bases at J; junction bases unmatched: 6. In nucleotides, the CDR3 is TGTGCCAGCAGCGTAGCGGGCGGGAGGACGTACAATGAGCAGTTCTTC. The encoded protein is CASSVAGGRTYNEQFF.

This chain uses TRBV19 with TRBJ2-4; the D gene is possibly TRBD2 (5 bases). This CDR3 is 13 amino acids long. Germline assignment: CDR1 LNHDA and CDR2 SQIVND (reference sequence). Deletions cut 7 bases from V and 2 bases from J, with 9 bases between. The CDR3: CASTGVTKNIQYF. CDR3 bases: TGTGCCAGTACCGGGGTGACCAAAAACATTCAGTACTTC.

V gene TRBV7-2 combines with J gene TRBJ2-7, with D perhaps matching TRBD1 or TRBD2 (5 bases each). V gave up 1 base and J gave up 5 bases, with 9 bases separating them. The CDR3 sequence is 13 residues long. Per the germline V gene, CDR1 is SGHTA and CDR2 is FQGNSA. The CDR3 here is CASSLGWGNEQYF. Here the CDR3 DNA reads TGTGCCAGCAGCTTAGGGTGGGGGAACGAGCAGTACTTC.

V is TRBV7-2 and J is TRBJ2-2; D possibly corresponds to TRBD2 (6 bases). Trimming shortened V by 2 bases and J by 2 bases, and 15 bases separated the two germline ends. Germline CDR1 is SGHTA and CDR2 is FQGNSA. CDR3 length equals 17 residues. CDR3: CASSLPRDFSNTGELFF. The CDR3 nucleotides are TGTGCCAGCAGCTTACCCCGGGACTTCTCAAACACCGGGGAGCTGTTTTTT.

V gene TRBV10-3 combines with J gene TRBJ1-1; 8 nucleotides agree with TRBD1. Germline V gives CDR1 ENHRY, CDR2 SYGVKD. J lost 6 bases, V lost 6 bases, and 6 bases had no gene match. The CDR3 is made up of 13 amino acids. The chain's CDR3 is CAIRDRAWAEAFF. The CDR3 DNA is TGTGCCATCAGGGACAGGGCCTGGGCTGAAGCTTTCTTT.

The chain combines TRBV5-4 with TRBJ2-7; 9 bases fit TRBD1. CDR1 is SGHNT, CDR2 YYREEE, per germline (reference sequence). Trimming took 0 bases from V and 2 from J; bases not matched to a gene: 6. This CDR3 comprises 16 residues. The CDR3 region has the DNA TGTGCCAGCAGCTTGGCGTACTGGGACAGGGCCTACGAGCAGTACTTC. This gives the protein CASSLAYWDRAYEQYF.

This clone was recorded once. V usage is TRBV4-1 and J usage is TRBJ2-1, with D possibly TRBD2 on 6 matching bases. Germline V gene sequence: CDR1 MGHRA, CDR2 YSYEKL. The CDR3 spans 16 residues. Deletions cut 1 base from V and 3 bases from J, with 13 bases between. The CDR3 nucleotides read TGCGCCAGCAGCCAAGGGACGGGACTTTTCTACAATGAGCAGTTCTTC. Amino acid sequence: CASSQGTGLFYNEQFF.

To note about this clone: The same CDR3 also results from other DNA sequences found in this sample. The chain has TRBV30 and TRBJ1-6, with 8 bases aligning to TRBD1. Germline values: CDR1 GTSNPN, CDR2 SVGIG (reference sequence). Unmatched junction bases numbered 7, after V lost 4 bases and J lost 5 bases. The CDR3 is 15 residues long. This chain's CDR3 is CAWIQGARNNSPLHF. CDR3 DNA: TGTGCCTGGATTCAGGGGGCGAGGAATAATTCACCCCTCCACTTT. Filled out from reference TRBV30 and TRBJ1-6, the complete variable domain reads SQTIHQWPATLVQPVGSPLSLECTVEGTSNPNLYWYRQAAGRGLQLLFYSVGIGQISSEVPQNLSASRPQDRQFILSSKKLLLSDSGFYLCAWIQGARNNSPLHFGNGTRLTVT.

This rearrangement joins TRBV28 to TRBJ2-7, with D possibly called TRBD1 or TRBD2 (7 bases each). Trimming removed 2 bases from V and 4 bases from J, with 21 bases in between. The CDR3 has 17 residues. The germline CDR1 and CDR2 sequences are MDHEN and SYDVKM. The CDR3, as DNA: TGTGCCAGCAGTTTAACCCAGGGGGAGGGCCCGATGTACGAGCAGTACTTC. This sequence encodes CASSLTQGEGPMYEQYF.

This clone was picked up one time. The chain is built from TRBV2 and TRBJ2-1; the D gene could be TRBD1 or TRBD2 (6 bases each). The V and J ends lost 6 bases and 6 bases respectively, with 18 bases between them. The CDR3 extends over 15 amino acids. Germline CDR1 reads SNHLY; CDR2 reads FYNNEI. This chain's CDR3 is CASSQAGGGGNEQFF. In nucleotides, the CDR3 is TGTGCCAGCAGCCAAGCAGGTGGAGGGGGCAATGAGCAGTTCTTC.